A few counts support the clone carrying this T cell receptor beta chain. J was trimmed by 0 bases and V by 2 bases; bases with no gene match: 1. This CDR3 spans 15 amino acids. Germline V gene sequence: CDR1 MNHNY, CDR2 SVGAGI (reference sequence). Assay: immunoSEQ multiplex PCR; the TCRdb copy retains only in-frame clones and omits some. The table lists about 320,000 clones, about 89% of them singletons. The sample comes from a study of blood T cell repertoires in COVID-19. The cohort comprised adults aged about 18 to 100 years residing in 24 US areas. The material sequenced was PBMCs or T cells enriched from blood (not recorded which). The sequence was obtained from a man between 60 and 70 years old who had recovered from COVID-19. V gene TRBV6-6 combines with J gene TRBJ2-3; TRBD2 matches 8 bases. CDR3 protein: CASSYRGGSTDTQYF. DNA of the CDR3: TGTGCCAGCAGTTACCGGGGGGGGAGCACAGATACGCAGTATTTT.